One sample yielded the 3 T cell receptor beta chains listed below, sequenced in a study of T cell repertoires in cytomegalovirus infection. TCRdb reprocessed the reads with MiXCR, giving one entry per CDR3 protein. The repertoire holds 86,000 or so distinct CDR3 sequences, with 20% to 30% as singletons. These receptors' targets are unknown. Sample: CD8+ T cells from cultured PBMCs, taken from culture after CMV antigen stimulation. All receptors derive from a human donor in good health (CMV status not recorded). Some clones in this sample may be carry-over from other donors' samples.

The J gene is TRBJ2-5, the V gene TRBV28; 7 nucleotides line up with TRBD2. V lost 5 bases and J lost 2; bases outside the gene matches: 5. This CDR3 has 14 amino acids. Germline loops: CDR1 MDHEN, CDR2 SYDVKM. CDR3 nucleotides: TGTGCCAGCAGTGTCCGGGACTATCAAGAGACCCAGTACTTC. Translation: CASSVRDYQETQYF.

This clonotype was detected many times. The chain combines TRBV4-3 with TRBJ2-7, with 8 nucleotides matching TRBD2. This CDR3 is 15 amino acids long. J lost 4 bases, V lost 1 base, and 6 bases had no gene match. Per germline, CDR1 LGHNA and CDR2 YSLEER. The CDR3 region is CASSQGRTSSYEQYF. In nucleotides, the CDR3 is TGCGCCAGCAGCCAAGGCCGGACTAGCTCGTACGAGCAGTACTTC.

This clonotype turned up a few times. V gene TRBV5-4 combines with J gene TRBJ2-5; perhaps TRBD1 as D (5 bases). V lost 4 bases and J 3 bases, leaving 10 bases between the germline ends. This CDR3 is 13 amino acids long. Germline lookup yields CDR1 SGHNT and CDR2 YYREEE (reference sequence). The CDR3 loop is CASSPDSEETQYF. As DNA, the CDR3 is TGTGCCAGCAGCCCCGACAGCGAAGAGACCCAGTACTTC.